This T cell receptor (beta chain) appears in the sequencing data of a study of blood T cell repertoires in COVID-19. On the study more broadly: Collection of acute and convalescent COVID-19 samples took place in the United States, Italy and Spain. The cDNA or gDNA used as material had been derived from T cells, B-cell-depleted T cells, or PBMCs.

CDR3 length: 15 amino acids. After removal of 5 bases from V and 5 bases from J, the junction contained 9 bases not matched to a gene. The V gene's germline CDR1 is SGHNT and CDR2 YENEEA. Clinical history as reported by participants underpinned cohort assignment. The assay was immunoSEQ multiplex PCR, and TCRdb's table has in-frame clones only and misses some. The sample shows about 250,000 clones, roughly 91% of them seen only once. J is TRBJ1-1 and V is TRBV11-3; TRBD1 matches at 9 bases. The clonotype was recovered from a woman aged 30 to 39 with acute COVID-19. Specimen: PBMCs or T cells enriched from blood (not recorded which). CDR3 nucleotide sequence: TGTGCCAGCAGCCCCGGGACAGGGTTTACGACTGAAGCTTTCTTT. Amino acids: CASSPGTGFTTEAFF.